This T cell receptor beta chain is drawn from a study of beta chain features in type 1 diabetes. Study conclusions and caveats: In these data, an HLA type influence on TCRB rearrangement remained unresolved. Patients with Type 1 diabetes showed moderately but significantly shorter TCRB CDR3s in all four CD4+ subsets. Insertion counts at VDJ junctions were lower in type 1 diabetes patients, who also showed more deletions there. Possibly, sequencing cDNA over-represented cells that had high TCR expression levels.

There are a few counts of this clone. Its specificity is not known. Expressed TCRB transcripts were sequenced because the isolated RNA had all been reverse transcribed beforehand. The table came from immunoSEQ multiplex PCR; TCRdb's copy has only in-frame clones and leaves some out. The sample carries some 240,000 clones, more than 15% recorded once. The CDR3 extends over 16 amino acids. V trimming: 3 bases; J trimming: 0 bases; junction bases outside the gene matches: 5. Germline V gene sequence: CDR1 KGHSH, CDR2 LQKENI. The sequencing input was naive CD4+ T cells from blood. This sequence was found in a man aged 30 to 45 with type 1 diabetes. The chain carries TRBV18 and TRBJ2-1; 7 positions match TRBD1. The CDR3 here is CASSPQGQSSYNEQFF. The CDR3 region has the DNA TGTGCCAGCTCACCCCAGGGACAGAGCTCCTACAATGAGCAGTTCTTC. The variable domain in full, with the rest retrieved from reference TRBV18 and TRBJ2-1, is NAGVMQNPRHLVRRRGQEARLRCSPMKGHSHVYWYRQLPEEGLKFMVYLQKENIIDESGMPKERFSAEFPKEGPSILRIQQVVRGDSAAYFCASSPQGQSSYNEQFFGPGTRLTVL.